These 12 T cell receptor beta chains originate from one sample sequenced in a study of control samples from healthy donors and cancer patients. Sequencing used immunoSEQ multiplex PCR; TCRdb keeps in-frame clones, though not all of them. This table holds some 120,000 clones, about 90% found once. Material for sequencing was blood. These receptors were obtained from a man aged 18 to 29 in good health.

V is TRBV7-8 and J is TRBJ1-1; D is perhaps TRBD1 (6 bases). Germline values: CDR1 SGHVS, CDR2 FQNEAQ. Trimming cost V 3 bases and J 2 bases, with 10 bases left between them. This CDR3 region has 14 residues. CDR3 nucleotides: TGTGCCAGCAGCTTCAGGGGATACAACACTGAAGCTTTCTTT. Protein product: CASSFRGYNTEAFF.

As DNA, the CDR3 is TGTGCCAGCAGTTACTCCGGGTTAGGCGAGCAGTACTTC. Translating it yields CASSYSGLGEQYF. V gene TRBV6-5 combines with J gene TRBJ2-7; D is ambiguous. The length of the CDR3 is 13 residues. CDR1 is MNHEY, CDR2 SVGAGI, per germline. Trimming took 0 bases from V and 6 from J, leaving 9 bases between them.

The rearrangement joins TRBV18 to TRBJ1-4; D may be TRBD1 (5 bases). This CDR3 has 15 amino acids. Trimming removed 5 bases at V and 2 bases at J, with 12 bases between. Germline CDR1 is KGHSH and CDR2 is LQKENI. The CDR3 region is CASSDSGTTNEKLFF. The CDR3 DNA sequence: TGTGCCAGCTCAGATTCCGGGACCACTAATGAAAAACTGTTTTTT. Variable domain in full (rest from reference TRBV18 and TRBJ1-4): NAGVMQNPRHLVRRRGQEARLRCSPMKGHSHVYWYRQLPEEGLKFMVYLQKENIIDESGMPKERFSAEFPKEGPSILRIQQVVRGDSAAYFCASSDSGTTNEKLFFGSGTQLSVL.

In its sample, this clone was seen a few times. This chain joins TRBV6-5 and TRBJ1-1; 8 nucleotides line up with TRBD1. The CDR3 covers 13 residues. The germline V gene encodes CDR1 MNHEY and CDR2 SVGAGI. V shed 6 bases and J 5 bases; nucleotides not matched to a gene: 5. In DNA, the CDR3 is TGTGCCAGCAGCGTGGACAGGGTTACTGAAGCTTTCTTT. Translating it yields CASSVDRVTEAFF.

This clone occurred once. This chain uses TRBV30 with TRBJ2-7, with 7 nucleotides matching TRBD1. With 4 bases clipped from V and 4 bases from J, the junction kept 10 bases outside the gene matches. This CDR3 has 14 residues. The germline CDR1 and CDR2 sequences are GTSNPN and SVGIG (reference sequence). The CDR3 spells CAWNIPGQRYEQYF. The CDR3 nucleotides read TGTGCCTGGAATATACCGGGACAGAGGTACGAGCAGTACTTC.

This clone was observed a handful of times. For the CDR3, the DNA is TGCGCCAGCAGTATCCGGGACGGAGGCTACGAGCAGTACTTC. Amino acids: CASSIRDGGYEQYF. The chain joins TRBV10-2 to TRBJ2-7, with D possibly being TRBD1 or TRBD2 (5 bases each). The CDR3 totals 14 residues. Trimming took off 5 bases at V and 3 bases at J, with 14 bases between the two ends. Per germline, CDR1 WSHSY and CDR2 SAAADI.

This clone was seen only once. The CDR3: CASSEGDRASTNEKLFF. The CDR3 DNA is TGTGCCAGCAGTGAAGGGGACAGGGCGTCAACTAATGAAAAACTGTTTTTT. This chain joins TRBV6-1 and TRBJ1-4; the match to TRBD1 covers 9 bases. Trimming took 1 base from V and 0 from J; bases not matched to a gene: 3. Germline V CDR1 and CDR2: MNHNS, SASEGT. The length of the CDR3 is 17 residues.

The CDR3 protein is CASSFRTIQETQYF. CDR3 DNA: TGTGCCAGCAGCTTTCGGACGATTCAGGAGACCCAGTACTTC. This sequence joins TRBV7-9 and TRBJ2-5; D is unresolved. Trimming cost V 3 bases and J 5 bases, with 13 bases left between them. Germline CDR1 reads SEHNR; CDR2 reads FQNEAQ (reference sequence). The CDR3 has 14 amino acids.

This clone was counted a single time. This sequence joins TRBV2 and TRBJ2-3; D possibly corresponds to TRBD2 (6 bases). Germline lookup yields CDR1 SNHLY and CDR2 FYNNEI. Trimming took 2 bases from V and 5 from J, leaving 11 bases between them. The CDR3 runs 14 residues. DNA of the CDR3: TGTGCCAGCAGTGAATCGGGAGTAGGAGATACGCAGTATTTT. Protein sequence: CASSESGVGDTQYF.

V usage is TRBV5-1 and J usage is TRBJ1-3; 8 nucleotides align to TRBD1. The CDR3 consists of 14 residues. V was pared by 4 bases and J by 2 bases, with 2 bases of the junction left unmatched. Germline loops: CDR1 SGHRS, CDR2 YFSETQ. The CDR3 loop is CASSLDRAGNTIYF. CDR3 DNA sequence: TGCGCCAGCAGCCTGGACAGGGCTGGAAACACCATATATTTT.

The count of this clone is one. CDR3 sequence (DNA): TGCGCCAGCAGCTTGGAACACTCTGGAAACACCATATATTTT. It encodes CASSLEHSGNTIYF. The rearrangement links TRBV5-1 to TRBJ1-3; D is unresolved. Germline CDR1 and CDR2: SGHRS and YFSETQ. This CDR3 contains 14 residues. V dropped 0 bases and J dropped 0 bases, with 4 bases sitting between them.

This chain links TRBV10-3 with TRBJ2-4, with 10 bases that match TRBD2. With 6 bases clipped from V and 1 base from J, the junction kept 18 bases outside the gene matches. The germline V gene has CDR1 ENHRY and CDR2 SYGVKD. The CDR3 loop spans 20 amino acids. Written as DNA, the CDR3 is TGTGCCATCAGGGGTCTAGCGGGAGAAAGGGGAAAGCAGGCCAAAAACATTCAGTACTTC. Translated, it gives CAIRGLAGERGKQAKNIQYF.